This T cell receptor (beta chain) was captured by sequencing in a study of identical twins. Overall study results and limits: Its conclusions, products of cross-sectional statistical analysis, did not come from following the same donors.

TCRdb independently ran MiXCR on the 5' RACE reads; one entry per CDR3 protein. The sample consists of roughly 700,000 distinct CDR3 sequences, 8.6% of them appearing once. As to this clonotype: Antigen: not known.

Germline loops: CDR1 SGHVS, CDR2 FQNEAQ. Unmatched junction bases numbered 9, after V lost 7 bases and J lost 2 bases. The length of the CDR3 is 16 residues. These same data were also listed under a study on yellow fever vaccine responses in identical twins.

Material for sequencing was PBMCs. The chain combines TRBV7-8 with TRBJ2-3; the match to TRBD2 covers 10 bases. The clonotype comes from a woman under 30 in good health. The CDR3 region is CASTRTSGIPTDTQYF. Written as DNA, the CDR3 is TGTGCCAGCACCCGGACTAGCGGTATCCCCACAGATACGCAGTATTTT.